The rows below give T cell receptor beta chains drawn from one sample of a study of T cell responses to AZD1222 COVID-19 vaccine. TCRdb's copy holds only in-frame clones and misses some; the assay was immunoSEQ multiplex PCR. This table has approximately 100,000 clones, around 94% appearing once. The sequenced sample was peripheral blood, obtained on day 0 of AZD1222 vaccination. The receptors were sampled from an adult in good health. Each CDR3 is given without its conserved first and last residue.

v_call cdr3_aa
TRBV6-2/TRBV6-3 ASSNRVPDSYEQY
TRBV5-6 ASSLGYDRGTDTQY
TRBV7-9 ASSLASGKETQY
TRBV5-1 ASSSVGTGSYEQY
TRBV6-5 ASKGQAGNEKLF
TRBV5-6 ASTEGQFNEKLF
TRBV18 ASSPQEDYGYT
TRBV29-1 SACGTGPGEQY
TRBV5-1 ASSPGRHSGANVLT
TRBV6-5 ASRAAGGAGYEQY
TRBV6-1 ASSEASGGEGTSGGPPGTQY
TRBV29-1 SVYGAETEAF
TRBV3-1/TRBV3-2 ASSQDRTGGNRRGEAF
TRBV25-1 ASSECPQHELNTEAF
TRBV20-1 SASLAGAVGELF
TRBV6-5 ASEDRVFHEQY
TRBV9 ASSVGGFGVNTEAF
TRBV5-4 ASSLGEGEQF
TRBV10-3 ANKGGVDTEAF
TRBV27 ASGRQAPYGYT
TRBV11-2 ASSLDLYQETQY
TRBV28 ASSDLDRGGEKLF
TRBV10-3 AISRGGDYEQY
TRBV3-1/TRBV3-2 ASSQVNTEAF
TRBV20-1 SPYRGYGYT
TRBV7-8 ASSSGTGTQPQH
TRBV28 ASSLKGNQPQH
TRBV28 ASSLGQGRSPLH
TRBV28 ASIPTPGETDYEQY
TRBV11-3 ASSFNSNRVKGYNEQF
TRBV27 ASSPGTVYNEQF
TRBV10-3 ATQKLVGNEQY
TRBV11-2 ASSISYGSSYEQY
TRBV25-1 ASSESLGNQPQH
TRBV6-5 ASSYSWQGQTEAF
TRBV5-1 ASSLGPNQPQH
TRBV7-2 ASSNQANGYT
TRBV18 ASSWTGEDQPQH
TRBV6-4 ASSDWDSQNEQY
TRBV2 ASSSMTGVYSNQPQH
TRBV19 ASSRTDMNTEAF
TRBV28 ASSLSLDQPQH
TRBV29-1 SVGTAGYGYT
TRBV2 ATGGSVAYTEAF
TRBV9 ASSVTGQQHSTNEKLF
TRBV7-9 ASIRGTEAF
TRBV2 ASSELRVGYT
TRBV7-3 ASSLGPLNTGELF
TRBV13 ASSFTGLYGYT
TRBV18 ASSNPTGGRNTIY
TRBV19 ASQSPFRGARNIQY
TRBV28 ASRRAGIYEQY
TRBV2 ASSEAIGGANEQF
TRBV27 ASSLRGLNTEAF
TRBV3-1/TRBV3-2 ASSQAGRRDEQF
TRBV6-4 ASSADRGVRAF
TRBV5-4 ASSRTGDGYT